This T cell receptor (beta chain) emerged from a study of blood T cell repertoires in COVID-19. Germline values: CDR1 KGHDR, CDR2 SFDVKD. V trimming: 4 bases; J trimming: 4 bases; junction bases outside the gene matches: 7. This CDR3 has 15 amino acids. Participants were aged roughly 18 to 90 years, lived in 24 US areas, and enrolled virtually. Donors were grouped by their self-reported clinical history. It was within 2 weeks before study entry that exposed participants met a COVID-19 case. This clone was counted a single time. Original processing methods: Estimated nucleated cell counts came from reference gene primer amplification. Sequencing used immunoSEQ multiplex PCR; TCRdb keeps in-frame clones, though not all of them. Clone size and V and J calls were adopted from that table, with D and trimming inferred from the DNA. The data contain 270,000 or so clones, 80% to 90% of them singletons.

V and J are TRBV24-1 and TRBJ2-7; 9 bases agree with TRBD1. The sequence came from a woman aged 50 to 60 who had been exposed to COVID-19. The sequenced sample was PBMCs or T cells enriched from blood (not recorded which). In DNA, the CDR3 is TGTGCCACCAGTGACCTCCACAGGGGGCGATACGAGCAGTACTTC. Its protein product is CATSDLHRGRYEQYF.